This record concerns one T cell receptor (beta chain) sequence. Antigen unknown. These data are taken from a study of blood T cells in healthy people across ages. A second PCR, run for about 7 to 11 cycles, used a sample-barcoded 5' primer plus a J-beta primer mix. CDR3-containing paired-end reads numbered at least 2.5 million in each sample. TCRdb itself ran the 5' RACE reads through MiXCR, one entry per CDR3 protein. The repertoire has 700,000 or so distinct CDR3 sequences, 22% of them found once; the top ten carry approximately 20%. Findings of the study overall: Age advanced and TCR beta diversity per million T cells fell, roughly linearly.

The V segment lost 6 bases and the J segment 5 bases; nucleotides outside the gene matches: 6. The length of the CDR3 is 14 residues. Germline assignment: CDR1 MNHEY and CDR2 SVGAGI. Donor samples were obtained from healthy Caucasian individuals from Russia, aged roughly 6 to 95. Isolation per sample recovered at least 6 million PBMCs. This sequence was found in a man between 65 and 79 years old in good health. The chain recombines TRBV6-5 with TRBJ2-1; 8 positions match TRBD1. Sequenced material: blood. The CDR3 DNA sequence: TGTGCCAGCAGATCGGACAGGGTAGACAATGAGCAGTTCTTC. It encodes CASRSDRVDNEQFF.